A single sample is the source of the 15 T cell receptor beta chains below, sequenced in a study of T cells after yellow fever vaccination. TCRdb called the 5' RACE reads again in MiXCR, with one record for every CDR3 protein. The table lists approximately 600,000 distinct CDR3 sequences, roughly 12% of them singletons, with about 15% in the top ten. The material sequenced was PBMCs, taken on the day of the yellow fever booster vaccination. The receptors here all came from a young man who received the YFV17D yellow fever vaccine.

The chain combines TRBV20-1 with TRBJ1-1, with a weak D call TRBD1 (5 bases). The V and J ends lost 5 bases and 4 bases respectively, with 14 bases between them. Germline-derived CDR1 and CDR2 are DFQATT and SNEGSKA (reference sequence). The CDR3 runs 13 residues. The CDR3: CSARTDIITEAFF. The CDR3 coding sequence is TGCAGTGCTCGGACGGACATAATCACTGAAGCTTTCTTT.

The chain uses TRBV5-1 and TRBJ2-3; 13 nucleotides agree with TRBD2. Germline CDR1 and CDR2: SGHRS and YFSETQ. After removal of 4 bases from V and 4 bases from J, the junction contained 6 bases not matched to a gene. The CDR3 has 16 residues. CDR3 loop: CASSPGLAGTSDTQYF. The CDR3 coding sequence is TGCGCCAGCAGCCCGGGACTAGCGGGAACGTCAGATACGCAGTATTTT. The complete variable domain, with remaining parts taken from reference TRBV5-1 and TRBJ2-3, reads KAGVTQTPRYLIKTRGQQVTLSCSPISGHRSVSWYQQTPGQGLQFLFEYFSETQRNKGNFPGRFSGRQFSNSRSEMNVSTLELGDSALYLCASSPGLAGTSDTQYFGPGTRLTVL.

This clonotype was found a few times. J is TRBJ2-5 and V is TRBV5-1; D unresolved. The CDR3 contains 14 residues. V was cut by 3 bases and J by 5 bases, with 14 bases left in between. CDR1 is SGHRS and CDR2 is YFSETQ in the germline V gene. For the CDR3, the DNA is TGCGCCAGCAGCTGGGAAGGGTTGTCGGAGACCCAGTACTTC. Its protein product is CASSWEGLSETQYF.

V usage is TRBV7-9 and J usage is TRBJ2-3; tentatively, D is TRBD2 (5 bases). The CDR3 extends over 15 amino acids. V lost 5 bases, J lost 3 bases, and 15 bases lay in between. Germline CDR1 and CDR2: SEHNR and FQNEAQ (reference sequence). Written as DNA, the CDR3 is TGTGCCAGCAGCCCCGCTCGAGGGTTGACAGATACGCAGTATTTT. Translating gives CASSPARGLTDTQYF.

This chain connects TRBV6-5 to TRBJ2-6; no reliable D call. CDR1 is MNHEY, CDR2 SVGAGI, per germline. This CDR3 has 15 amino acids. V was clipped by 3 bases and J by 0 bases, with 6 bases between them. The CDR3 region has the DNA TGTGCCAGCAGTTATTATCGCTCTGGGGCCAACGTCCTGACTTTC. Translated: CASSYYRSGANVLTF.

This clonotype was seen a handful of times. The rearrangement joins TRBV2 to TRBJ2-5; a weak D match, TRBD1 (5 bases). The CDR3 sequence is 15 residues long. CDR1 SNHLY and CDR2 FYNNEI come from the germline V gene. Deletions cut 0 bases from V and 5 bases from J, with 13 bases between. In DNA, the CDR3 is TGTGCCAGCAGTGAAGCGCTAGTAGCAGGGGAGACCCAGTACTTC. Translating gives CASSEALVAGETQYF.

The chain employs TRBV7-2 and TRBJ1-2; 8 bases are shared with TRBD1. This CDR3 has 13 residues. Trimming took 5 bases from V and 8 from J; bases not matched to a gene: 7. Germline assignment: CDR1 SGHTA and CDR2 FQGNSA. As DNA, the CDR3 is TGTGCCAGCAGCAACGGACAGGGAAGGGGCTACACCTTC. Amino acids: CASSNGQGRGYTF.

This clonotype was picked up a small number of times. The chain employs TRBV19 and TRBJ2-7; 8 bases match TRBD2. After removal of 4 bases from V and 3 bases from J, the junction contained 8 bases not matched to a gene. The CDR3 loop spans 15 amino acids. The germline V gene has CDR1 LNHDA and CDR2 SQIVND (reference sequence). CDR3 DNA sequence: TGTGCCAGTAGTACCTTAGCGGGACACAACTACGAGCAGTACTTC. Translated, it gives CASSTLAGHNYEQYF.

This chain links TRBV18 with TRBJ2-7, with D unresolved. The germline V and J ends were trimmed by 4 bases and 0 bases, with 19 bases remaining between them. Germline loops: CDR1 KGHSH, CDR2 LQKENI. This CDR3 has 17 residues. The CDR3 nucleotides are TGTGCCAGCTCACGGAGTCCCAGCCCCCTACTCTCCTACGAGCAGTACTTC. Translating gives CASSRSPSPLLSYEQYF.

The rearrangement uses TRBV9 and TRBJ2-5, with 10 positions matching TRBD2. J gave up 4 bases and V 2 bases, and 8 bases lay outside the gene matches. This CDR3 comprises 16 residues. From germline, CDR1 is SGDLS and CDR2 YYNGEE. CDR3 DNA sequence: TGTGCCAGCAGCGTCACCGCAGCGGGAGGGGGAGAGACCCAGTACTTC. Translating gives CASSVTAAGGGETQYF.

This chain joins TRBV7-2 and TRBJ2-2; 8 positions agree with TRBD2. V lost 2 bases and J lost 4; bases outside the gene matches: 3. CDR3 length: 15 residues. CDR1 and CDR2 from the germline V gene are SGHTA and FQGNSA. The CDR3 loop reads CASSLIGGGTGELFF. The DNA for the CDR3 is TGTGCCAGCAGCTTAATCGGGGGGGGCACCGGGGAGCTGTTTTTT.

Only a few counts were recorded for this clonotype. The rearrangement links TRBV6-2 or TRBV6-3 to TRBJ2-3; 10 bases align to TRBD2. Germline CDR1 reads MNHEY; CDR2 reads SVGEGT. Trimming cost V 5 bases and J 2 bases; bases outside gene matches: 4. This CDR3 region has 15 residues. The CDR3 protein is CASSAGTSDTDTQYF. CDR3 in DNA: TGTGCCAGCAGTGCCGGGACTAGCGACACAGATACGCAGTATTTT.

V and J are TRBV11-2 and TRBJ2-7; a weak D match, TRBD2 (6 bases). The CDR3 spans 15 residues. V was pared by 5 bases and J by 5 bases, with 19 bases between. Germline V gene lookup returns CDR1 SGHAT and CDR2 FQNNGV. CDR3 loop: CASSPRGIGADEQYF. DNA for the CDR3: TGTGCCAGCAGCCCGCGGGGTATTGGAGCGGACGAGCAGTACTTC.

This clonotype was seen a handful of times. The genes are TRBV5-6 and TRBJ2-2; TRBD2 matches 14 bases. Trimming at V came to 4 bases and at J to 7 bases, leaving 6 bases not matched to a gene. Germline V gene lookup returns CDR1 SGHDT and CDR2 YYEEEE. The length of the CDR3 is 16 residues. CDR3: CASSVGLAGGGGELFF. The CDR3, as DNA: TGTGCCAGCAGCGTCGGACTAGCGGGAGGTGGCGGGGAGCTGTTTTTT. The variable domain in full, completed from reference TRBV5-6 and TRBJ2-2, reads DAGVTQSPTHLIKTRGQQVTLRCSPKSGHDTVSWYQQALGQGPQFIFQYYEEEERQRGNFPDRFSGHQFPNYSSELNVNALLLGDSALYLCASSVGLAGGGGELFFGEGSRLTVL.

This clonotype was observed a few times. CDR3 sequence reads: CASSQEGNTGELFF. The CDR3 bases are TGTGCCAGCAGCCAAGAAGGAAACACCGGGGAGCTGTTTTTT. This rearrangement joins TRBV3-1 to TRBJ2-2, with no clear D. The CDR3 is 14 residues long. From germline, CDR1 is LGHDT and CDR2 YNNKEL (reference sequence). V was shortened by 0 bases and J by 2 bases, with 4 bases between the two germline ends.